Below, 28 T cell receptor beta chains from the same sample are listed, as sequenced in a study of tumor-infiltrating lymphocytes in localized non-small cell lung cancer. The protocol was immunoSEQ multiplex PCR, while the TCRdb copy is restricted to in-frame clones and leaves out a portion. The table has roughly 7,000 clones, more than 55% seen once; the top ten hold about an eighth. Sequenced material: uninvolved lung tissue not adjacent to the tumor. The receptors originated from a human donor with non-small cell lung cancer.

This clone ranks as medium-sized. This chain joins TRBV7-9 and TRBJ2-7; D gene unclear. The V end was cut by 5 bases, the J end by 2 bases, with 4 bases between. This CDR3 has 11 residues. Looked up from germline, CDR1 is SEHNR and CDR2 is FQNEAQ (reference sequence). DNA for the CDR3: TGTGCCAGCAGCGAAGCCTACGAGCAGTACTTC. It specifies CASSEAYEQYF. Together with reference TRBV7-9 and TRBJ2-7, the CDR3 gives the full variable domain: DTGVSQNPRHKITKRGQNVTFRCDPISEHNRLYWYRQTLGQGPEFLTYFQNEAQLEKSRLLSDRFSAERPKGSFSTLEIQRTEQGDSAMYLCASSEAYEQYFGPGTRLTVT.

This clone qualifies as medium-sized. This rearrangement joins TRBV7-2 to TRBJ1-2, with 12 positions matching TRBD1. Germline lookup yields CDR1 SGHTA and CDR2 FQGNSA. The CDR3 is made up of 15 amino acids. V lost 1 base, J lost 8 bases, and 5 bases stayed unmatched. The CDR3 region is CASSLEGTGGLGYTF. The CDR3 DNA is TGTGCCAGCAGCTTAGAGGGGACAGGGGGCTTGGGCTACACCTTC. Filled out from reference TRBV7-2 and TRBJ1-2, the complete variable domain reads GAGVSQSPSNKVTEKGKDVELRCDPISGHTALYWYRQSLGQGLEFLIYFQGNSAPDKSGLPSDRFSAERTGGSVSTLTIQRTQQEDSAVYLCASSLEGTGGLGYTFGSGTRLTVV.

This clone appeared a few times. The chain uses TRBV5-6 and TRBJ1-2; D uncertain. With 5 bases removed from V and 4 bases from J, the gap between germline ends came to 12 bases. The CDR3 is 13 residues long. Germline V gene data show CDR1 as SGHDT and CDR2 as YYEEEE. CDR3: CASSSGIGYGYTF. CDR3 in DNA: TGTGCCAGCAGTTCCGGGATAGGCTATGGCTACACCTTC.

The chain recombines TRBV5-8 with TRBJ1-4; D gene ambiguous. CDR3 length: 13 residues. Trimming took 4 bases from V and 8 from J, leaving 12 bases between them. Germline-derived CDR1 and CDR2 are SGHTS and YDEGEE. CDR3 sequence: CASSPVPPEKLFF. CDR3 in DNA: TGTGCCAGCAGCCCCGTTCCCCCAGAAAAACTGTTTTTT.

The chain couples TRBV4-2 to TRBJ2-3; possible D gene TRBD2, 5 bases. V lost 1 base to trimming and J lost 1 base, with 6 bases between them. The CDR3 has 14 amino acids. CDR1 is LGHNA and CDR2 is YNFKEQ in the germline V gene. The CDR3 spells CASSQARGTDTQYF. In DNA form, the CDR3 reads TGTGCCAGCAGCCAAGCGCGGGGCACAGATACGCAGTATTTT.

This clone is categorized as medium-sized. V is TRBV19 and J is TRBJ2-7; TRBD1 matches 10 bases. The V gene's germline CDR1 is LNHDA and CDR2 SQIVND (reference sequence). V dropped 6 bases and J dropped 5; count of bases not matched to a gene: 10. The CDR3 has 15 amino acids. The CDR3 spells CASSLEGGTGDEQYF. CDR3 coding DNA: TGTGCCAGTAGCTTGGAGGGAGGGACAGGGGACGAGCAGTACTTC.

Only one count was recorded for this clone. The CDR3 protein is CASRSGLGSDTQYF. The CDR3 DNA reads as TGTGCCAGCAGAAGCGGGCTTGGGTCAGATACGCAGTATTTT. V usage is TRBV2 and J usage is TRBJ2-3; D perhaps matches TRBD2 (6 bases). The CDR3 covers 14 residues. V was clipped by 6 bases and J by 4 bases, with 14 bases between them. CDR1 is SNHLY and CDR2 is FYNNEI in the germline V gene.

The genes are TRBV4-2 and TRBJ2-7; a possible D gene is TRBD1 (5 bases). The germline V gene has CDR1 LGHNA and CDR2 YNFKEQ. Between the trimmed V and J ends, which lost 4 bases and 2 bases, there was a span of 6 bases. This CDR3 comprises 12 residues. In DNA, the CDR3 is TGTGCCAGCAGCCGACAGACCTACGAGCAGTACTTC. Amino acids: CASSRQTYEQYF.

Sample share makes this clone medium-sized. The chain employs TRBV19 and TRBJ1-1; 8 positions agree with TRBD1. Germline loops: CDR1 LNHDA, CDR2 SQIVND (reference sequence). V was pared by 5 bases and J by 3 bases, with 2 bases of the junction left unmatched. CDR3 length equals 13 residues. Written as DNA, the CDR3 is TGTGCCAGTAGTGAGGACAGGGACACTGAAGCTTTCTTT. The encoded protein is CASSEDRDTEAFF.

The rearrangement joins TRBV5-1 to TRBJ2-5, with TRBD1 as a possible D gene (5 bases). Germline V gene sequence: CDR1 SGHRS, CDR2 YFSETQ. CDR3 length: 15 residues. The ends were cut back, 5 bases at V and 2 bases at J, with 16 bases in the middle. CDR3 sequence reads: CASSPAAGPQETQYF. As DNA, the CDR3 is TGCGCCAGCAGTCCGGCGGCAGGGCCTCAAGAGACCCAGTACTTC.

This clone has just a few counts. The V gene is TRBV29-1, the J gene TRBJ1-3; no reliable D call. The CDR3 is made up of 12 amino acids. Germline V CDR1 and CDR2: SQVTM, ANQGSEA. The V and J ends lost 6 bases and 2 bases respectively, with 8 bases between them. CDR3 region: CSVRDPGNTIYF. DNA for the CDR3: TGCAGCGTACGGGATCCTGGAAACACCATATATTTT.

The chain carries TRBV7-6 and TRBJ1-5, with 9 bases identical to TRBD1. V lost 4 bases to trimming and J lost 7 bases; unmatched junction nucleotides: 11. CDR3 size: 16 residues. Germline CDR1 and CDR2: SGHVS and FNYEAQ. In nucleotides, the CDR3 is TGTGCCAGCAGCTCGGCTTCCGGGACAGGGATACAGCCCCAGCATTTT. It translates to CASSSASGTGIQPQHF.

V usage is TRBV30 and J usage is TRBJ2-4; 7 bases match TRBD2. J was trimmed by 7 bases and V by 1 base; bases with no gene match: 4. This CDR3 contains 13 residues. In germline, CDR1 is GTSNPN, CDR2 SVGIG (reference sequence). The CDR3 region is CAWSAQGGNIQYF. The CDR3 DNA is TGTGCCTGGAGTGCCCAGGGAGGGAACATTCAGTACTTC.

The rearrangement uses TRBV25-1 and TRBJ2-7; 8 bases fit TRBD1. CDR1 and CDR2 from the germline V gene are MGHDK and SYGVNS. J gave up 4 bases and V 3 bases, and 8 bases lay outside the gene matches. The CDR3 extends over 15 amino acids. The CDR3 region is CASSDAGTGDYEQYF. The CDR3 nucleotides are TGTGCCAGCAGTGATGCCGGGACAGGAGATTACGAGCAGTACTTC.

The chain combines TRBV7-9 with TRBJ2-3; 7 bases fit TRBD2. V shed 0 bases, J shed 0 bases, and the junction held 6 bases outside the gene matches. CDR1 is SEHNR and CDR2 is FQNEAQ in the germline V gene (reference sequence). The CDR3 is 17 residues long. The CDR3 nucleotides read TGTGCCAGCAGCTTAGCCGTAGATAGCGGGAGCACAGATACGCAGTATTTT. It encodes CASSLAVDSGSTDTQYF.

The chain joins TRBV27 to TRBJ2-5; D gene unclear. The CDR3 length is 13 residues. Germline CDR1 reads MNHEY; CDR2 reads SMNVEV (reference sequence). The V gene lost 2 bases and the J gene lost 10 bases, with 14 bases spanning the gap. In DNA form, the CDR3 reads TGTGCCAGCAGTTTAGGGCCCCTTCAAAGCCAGTACTTC. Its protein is CASSLGPLQSQYF.

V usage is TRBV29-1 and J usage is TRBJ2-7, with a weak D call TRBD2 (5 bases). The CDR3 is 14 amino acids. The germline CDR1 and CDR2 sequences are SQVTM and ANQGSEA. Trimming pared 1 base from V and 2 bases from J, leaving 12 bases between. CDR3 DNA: TGCAGCGTTGAAGGGACTGGAAAGCCCTACGAGCAGTACTTC. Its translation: CSVEGTGKPYEQYF.

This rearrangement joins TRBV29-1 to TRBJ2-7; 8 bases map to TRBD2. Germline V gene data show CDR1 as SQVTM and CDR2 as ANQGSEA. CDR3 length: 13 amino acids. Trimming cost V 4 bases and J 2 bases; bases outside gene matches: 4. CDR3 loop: CSVVRGEAYEQYF. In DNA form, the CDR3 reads TGCAGCGTTGTGCGGGGGGAGGCCTACGAGCAGTACTTC.

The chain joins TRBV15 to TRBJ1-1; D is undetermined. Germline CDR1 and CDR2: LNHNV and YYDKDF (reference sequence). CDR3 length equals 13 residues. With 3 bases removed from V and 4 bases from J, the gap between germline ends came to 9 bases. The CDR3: CATSRLFATEAFF. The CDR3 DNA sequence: TGTGCCACCAGCAGGCTCTTTGCCACTGAAGCTTTCTTT.

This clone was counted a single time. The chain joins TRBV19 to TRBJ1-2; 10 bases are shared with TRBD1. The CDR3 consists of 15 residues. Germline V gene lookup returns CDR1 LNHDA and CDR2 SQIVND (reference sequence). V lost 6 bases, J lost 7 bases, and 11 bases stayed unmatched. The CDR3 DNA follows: TGTGCCAGTAGCGCTCGGGACAGGGGTGGACCTGGCTACACCTTC. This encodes CASSARDRGGPGYTF.

CDR3 nucleotides: TGTGCCAGCAGCTTAGTTAATAAGGGCGCTGGGGGCTACACCTTC. Translation gives CASSLVNKGAGGYTF. The gene calls are TRBV11-2 and TRBJ1-2; no clear D. V was clipped by 1 base and J by 8 bases, with 17 bases between them. The germline CDR1 and CDR2 sequences are SGHAT and FQNNGV. The CDR3 contains 15 residues.

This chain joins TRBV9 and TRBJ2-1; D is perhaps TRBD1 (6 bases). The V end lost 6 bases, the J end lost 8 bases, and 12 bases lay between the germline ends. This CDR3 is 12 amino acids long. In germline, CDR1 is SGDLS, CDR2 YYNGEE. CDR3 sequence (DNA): TGTGCCAGCAATGGCGAGGGGGATGAGCAGTTCTTC. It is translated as CASNGEGDEQFF.

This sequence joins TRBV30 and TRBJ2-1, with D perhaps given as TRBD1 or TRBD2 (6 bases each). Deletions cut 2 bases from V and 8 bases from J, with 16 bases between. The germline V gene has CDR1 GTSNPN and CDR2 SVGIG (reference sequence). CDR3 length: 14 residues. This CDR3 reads CAWSSGAYSDEQFF. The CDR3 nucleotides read TGTGCCTGGAGTTCGGGGGCGTACAGCGATGAGCAGTTCTTC.

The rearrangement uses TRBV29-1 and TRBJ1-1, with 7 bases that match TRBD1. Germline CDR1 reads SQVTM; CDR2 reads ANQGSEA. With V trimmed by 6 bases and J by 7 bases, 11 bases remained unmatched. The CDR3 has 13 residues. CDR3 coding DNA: TGCAGCGTGTCCACAGGGGTCCGAGGTGAAGCTTTCTTT. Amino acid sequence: CSVSTGVRGEAFF.

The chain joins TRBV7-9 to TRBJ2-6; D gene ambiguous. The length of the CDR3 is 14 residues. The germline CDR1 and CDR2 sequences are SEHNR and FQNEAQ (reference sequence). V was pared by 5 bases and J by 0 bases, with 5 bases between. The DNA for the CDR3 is TGTGCCAGCAGCCCTAGCTCTGGGGCCAACGTCCTGACTTTC. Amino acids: CASSPSSGANVLTF.

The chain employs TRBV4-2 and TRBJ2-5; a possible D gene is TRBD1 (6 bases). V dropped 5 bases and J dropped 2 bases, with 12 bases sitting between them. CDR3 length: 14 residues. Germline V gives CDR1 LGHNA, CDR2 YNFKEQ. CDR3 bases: TGTGCCAGCAGCGCCCGACAGGATCAAGAGACCCAGTACTTC. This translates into CASSARQDQETQYF.

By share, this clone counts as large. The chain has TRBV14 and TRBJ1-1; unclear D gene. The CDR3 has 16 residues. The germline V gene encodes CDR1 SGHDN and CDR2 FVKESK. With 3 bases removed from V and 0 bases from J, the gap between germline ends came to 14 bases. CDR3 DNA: TGTGCCAGCAGCCAGATTGGCGGAGACATGAACACTGAAGCTTTCTTT. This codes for CASSQIGGDMNTEAFF.

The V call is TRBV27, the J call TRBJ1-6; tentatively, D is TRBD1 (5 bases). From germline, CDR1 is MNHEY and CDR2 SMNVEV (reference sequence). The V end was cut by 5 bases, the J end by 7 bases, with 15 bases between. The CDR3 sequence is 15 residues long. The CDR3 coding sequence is TGTGCCAGCAGTATACCGGGACGGCCAAATTCACCCCTCCACTTT. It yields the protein CASSIPGRPNSPLHF.